The present T cell receptor (beta chain) was sequenced within a study of sequential checkpoint blockade in melanoma. Study context: TCRβ was sequenced from DNA of 91 pretreatment tumors.

Profiling relied on immunoSEQ multiplex PCR, and the TCRdb table lists in-frame clones only, not all of them. This table has 2,500 to 3,000 clones, around 20% appearing once. This clone showed up just a few times. The CDR3 has 12 amino acids. V was trimmed by 5 bases and J by 6 bases, leaving 11 bases between them. Germline V gene lookup returns CDR1 MNHGY and CDR2 SAAAGT. Stated treatment: randomized to nivolumab then ipilimumab (arm A) or the reverse (arm B). The chain joins TRBV6-8 to TRBJ2-7, with D possibly TRBD2 on 6 matching bases. The TCR comes from a human patient with melanoma. Some clones in this sample may be carry-over from other donors' samples. Source: tumor tissue (inferred from file names), taken from a patient given nivolumab and ipilimumab in sequence. The CDR3 nucleotides are TGTGCCAGCAGTAGAGGGACTTCCGAGCAGTACTTC. Translated, it gives CASSRGTSEQYF.